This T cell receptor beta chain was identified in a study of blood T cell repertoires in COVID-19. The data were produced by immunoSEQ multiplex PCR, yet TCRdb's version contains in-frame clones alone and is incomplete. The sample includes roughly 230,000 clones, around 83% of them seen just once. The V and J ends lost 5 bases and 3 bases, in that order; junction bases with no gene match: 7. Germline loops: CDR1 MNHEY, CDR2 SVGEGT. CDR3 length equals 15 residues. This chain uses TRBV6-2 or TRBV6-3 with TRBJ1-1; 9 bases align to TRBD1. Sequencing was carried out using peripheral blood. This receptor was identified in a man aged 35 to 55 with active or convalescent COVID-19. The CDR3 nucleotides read TGTGCCAGCAGTACAGGGGGCGAGTTGGACACTGAAGCTTTCTTT. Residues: CASSTGGELDTEAFF.